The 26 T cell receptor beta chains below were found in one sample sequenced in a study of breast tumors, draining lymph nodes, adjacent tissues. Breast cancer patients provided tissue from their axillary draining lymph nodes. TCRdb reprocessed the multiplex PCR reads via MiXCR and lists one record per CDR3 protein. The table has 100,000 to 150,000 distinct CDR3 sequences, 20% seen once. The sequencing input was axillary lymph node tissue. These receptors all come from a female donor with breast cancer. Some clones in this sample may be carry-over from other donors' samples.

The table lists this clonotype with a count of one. The CDR3 here is CASSGRGSGNTIYF. CDR3 DNA sequence: TGTGCCAGCAGTGGCAGGGGCTCTGGAAACACCATATATTTT. The chain recombines TRBV2 with TRBJ1-3; D perhaps matches TRBD1 (6 bases). There are 14 residues in the CDR3. Per germline, CDR1 SNHLY and CDR2 FYNNEI. The V end lost 4 bases, the J end lost 0 bases, and 7 bases lay between the germline ends.

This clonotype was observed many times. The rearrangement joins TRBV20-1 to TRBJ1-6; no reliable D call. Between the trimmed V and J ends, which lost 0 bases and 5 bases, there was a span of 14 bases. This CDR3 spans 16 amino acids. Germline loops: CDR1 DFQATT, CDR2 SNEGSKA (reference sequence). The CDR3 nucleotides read TGCAGTGCTAGAGAACTAGACCGACGGAATAATTCACCCCTCCACTTT. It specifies CSARELDRRNNSPLHF.

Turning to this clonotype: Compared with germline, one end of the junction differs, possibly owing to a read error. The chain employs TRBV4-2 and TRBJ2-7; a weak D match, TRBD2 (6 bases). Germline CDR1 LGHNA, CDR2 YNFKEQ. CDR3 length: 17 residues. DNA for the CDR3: TGTGCCAACAGCCAAGCCCCGAGCGGAGGGGACTCCTACGAGCAGTACTTC. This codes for CANSQAPSGGDSYEQYF.

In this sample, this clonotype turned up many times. DNA of the CDR3: TGTGCCAGTAGTGAGTCCGGGCAGGGGGTCTATGGCTACACCTTC. It encodes CASSESGQGVYGYTF. This rearrangement joins TRBV19 to TRBJ1-2, with TRBD1 matching over 7 bases. The V gene end was trimmed by 5 bases and the J gene end by 4 bases; junction bases not matched to a gene: 10. Germline CDR1 and CDR2: LNHDA and SQIVND (reference sequence). The CDR3 length is 15 residues.

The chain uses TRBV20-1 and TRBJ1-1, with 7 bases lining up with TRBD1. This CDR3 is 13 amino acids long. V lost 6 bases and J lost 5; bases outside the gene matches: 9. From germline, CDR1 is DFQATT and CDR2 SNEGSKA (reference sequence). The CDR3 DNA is TGCAGTGCCCAGGGGGGGGCGCTTACTGAAGCTTTCTTT. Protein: CSAQGGALTEAFF.

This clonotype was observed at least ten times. DNA of the CDR3: TGTGCCAGCAGCTTAACAGGGGGCGGCGGCTACACCTTC. Its translation is CASSLTGGGGYTF. This sequence joins TRBV11-2 and TRBJ1-2; 9 bases are shared with TRBD1. This CDR3 region has 13 residues. J gave up 8 bases and V 2 bases, and 3 bases lay outside the gene matches. Germline V gene data show CDR1 as SGHAT and CDR2 as FQNNGV.

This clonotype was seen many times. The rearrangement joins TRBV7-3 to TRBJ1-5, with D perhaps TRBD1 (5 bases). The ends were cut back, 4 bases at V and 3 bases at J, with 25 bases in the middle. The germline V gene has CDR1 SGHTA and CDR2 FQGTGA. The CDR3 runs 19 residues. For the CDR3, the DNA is TGTGCCAGCAGCTCTCCCGGCGGGGGGTGGGCTTTCACCAATCAGCCCCAGCATTTT. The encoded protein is CASSSPGGGWAFTNQPQHF.

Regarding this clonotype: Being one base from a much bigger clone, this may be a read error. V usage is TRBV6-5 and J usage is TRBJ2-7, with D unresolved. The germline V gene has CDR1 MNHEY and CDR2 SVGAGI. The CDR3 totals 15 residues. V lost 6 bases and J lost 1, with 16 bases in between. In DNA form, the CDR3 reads TGTGCCAGCAGCCTCACCGGCAGGCCTTCCTACGAGCAGTACTTC. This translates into CASSLTGRPSYEQYF.

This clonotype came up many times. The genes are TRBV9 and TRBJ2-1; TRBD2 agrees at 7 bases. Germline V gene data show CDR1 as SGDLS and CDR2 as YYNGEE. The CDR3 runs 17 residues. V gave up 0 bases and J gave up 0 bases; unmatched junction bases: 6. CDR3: CASSVGIGGGSYNEQFF. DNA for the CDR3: TGTGCCAGCAGCGTAGGCATTGGGGGGGGCTCCTACAATGAGCAGTTCTTC.

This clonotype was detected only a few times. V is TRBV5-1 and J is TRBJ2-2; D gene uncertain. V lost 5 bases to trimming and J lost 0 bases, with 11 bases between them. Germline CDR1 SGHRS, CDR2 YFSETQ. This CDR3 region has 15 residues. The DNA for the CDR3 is TGCGCCAGCAGACAGACCATCGCGAACACCGGGGAGCTGTTTTTT. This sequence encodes CASRQTIANTGELFF.

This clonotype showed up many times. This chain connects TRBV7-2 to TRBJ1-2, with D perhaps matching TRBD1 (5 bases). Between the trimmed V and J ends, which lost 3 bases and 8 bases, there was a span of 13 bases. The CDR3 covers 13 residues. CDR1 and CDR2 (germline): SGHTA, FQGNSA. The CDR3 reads CASSFRGADGYTF. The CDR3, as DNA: TGTGCCAGCAGCTTTAGAGGGGCCGACGGCTACACCTTC.

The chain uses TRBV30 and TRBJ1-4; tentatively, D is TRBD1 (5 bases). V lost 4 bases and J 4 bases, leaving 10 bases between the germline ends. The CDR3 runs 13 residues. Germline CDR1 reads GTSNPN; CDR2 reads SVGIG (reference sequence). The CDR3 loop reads CAWNRDFNEKLFF. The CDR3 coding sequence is TGTGCCTGGAACCGGGACTTTAATGAAAAACTGTTTTTT.

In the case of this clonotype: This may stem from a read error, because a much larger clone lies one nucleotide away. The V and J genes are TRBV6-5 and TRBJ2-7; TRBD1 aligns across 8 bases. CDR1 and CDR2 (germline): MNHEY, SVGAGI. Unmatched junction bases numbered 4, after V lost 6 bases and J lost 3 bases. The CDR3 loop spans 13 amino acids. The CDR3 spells CASRSTGVYEQYF. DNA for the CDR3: TGTGCCAGCAGGTCGACAGGGGTCTACGAGCAGTACTTC.

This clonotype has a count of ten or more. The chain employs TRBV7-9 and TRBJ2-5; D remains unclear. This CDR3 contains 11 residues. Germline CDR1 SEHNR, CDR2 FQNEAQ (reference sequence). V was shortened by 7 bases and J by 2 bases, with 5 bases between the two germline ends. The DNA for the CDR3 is TGTGCCAGCACGGCTCAAGAGACCCAGTACTTC. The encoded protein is CASTAQETQYF. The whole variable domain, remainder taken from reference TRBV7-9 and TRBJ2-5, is DTGVSQNPRHKITKRGQNVTFRCDPISEHNRLYWYRQTLGQGPEFLTYFQNEAQLEKSRLLSDRFSAERPKGSFSTLEIQRTEQGDSAMYLCASTAQETQYFGPGTRLLVL.

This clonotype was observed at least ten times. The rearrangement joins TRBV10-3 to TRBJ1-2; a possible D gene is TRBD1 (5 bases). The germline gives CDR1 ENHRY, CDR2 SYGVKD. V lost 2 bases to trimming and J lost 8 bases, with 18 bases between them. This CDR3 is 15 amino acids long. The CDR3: CAISEREGEGSGYTF. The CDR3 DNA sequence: TGTGCCATCAGTGAGCGGGAAGGGGAAGGTTCCGGCTACACCTTC.

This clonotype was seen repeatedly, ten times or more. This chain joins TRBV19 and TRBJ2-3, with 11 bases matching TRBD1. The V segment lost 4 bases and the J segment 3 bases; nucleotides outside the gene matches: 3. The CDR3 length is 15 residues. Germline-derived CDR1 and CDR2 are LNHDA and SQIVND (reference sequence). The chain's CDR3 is CASSTGQGETDTQYF. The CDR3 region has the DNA TGTGCCAGTAGTACGGGACAGGGGGAGACAGATACGCAGTATTTT.

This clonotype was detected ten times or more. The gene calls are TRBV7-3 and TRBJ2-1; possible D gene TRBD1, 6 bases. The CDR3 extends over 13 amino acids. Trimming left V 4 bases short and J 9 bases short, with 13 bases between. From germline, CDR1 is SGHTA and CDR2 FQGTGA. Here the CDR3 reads CASSSLQGREQFF. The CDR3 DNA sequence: TGTGCCAGCAGCTCATTACAGGGTCGTGAGCAGTTCTTC. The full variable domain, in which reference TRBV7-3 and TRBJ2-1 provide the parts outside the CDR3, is GAGVSQTPSNKVTEKGKYVELRCDPISGHTALYWYRQSLGQGPEFLIYFQGTGAADDSGLPNDRFFAVRPEGSVSTLKIQRTERGDSAVYLCASSSLQGREQFFGPGTRLTVL.

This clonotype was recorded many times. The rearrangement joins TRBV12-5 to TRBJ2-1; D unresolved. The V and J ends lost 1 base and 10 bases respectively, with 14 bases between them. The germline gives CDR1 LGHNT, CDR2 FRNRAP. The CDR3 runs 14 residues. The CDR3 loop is CASGLDQGYSEQFF. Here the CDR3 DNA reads TGTGCTAGTGGTTTGGACCAAGGATACAGCGAGCAGTTCTTC.

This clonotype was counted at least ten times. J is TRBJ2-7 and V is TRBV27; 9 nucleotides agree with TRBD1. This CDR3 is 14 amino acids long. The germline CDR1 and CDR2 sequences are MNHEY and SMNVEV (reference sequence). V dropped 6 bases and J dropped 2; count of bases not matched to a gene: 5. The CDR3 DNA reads TGTGCCAGCAGGAGGGACAGGGTTCCCTACGAGCAGTACTTC. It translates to CASRRDRVPYEQYF.

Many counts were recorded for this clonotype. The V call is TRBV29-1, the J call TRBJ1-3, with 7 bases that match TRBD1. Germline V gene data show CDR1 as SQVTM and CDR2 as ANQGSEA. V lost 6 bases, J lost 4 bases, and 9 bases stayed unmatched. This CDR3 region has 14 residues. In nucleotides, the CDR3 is TGCAGCGTGGCAACAGGGGTAACGGGAAACACCATATATTTT. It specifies CSVATGVTGNTIYF.

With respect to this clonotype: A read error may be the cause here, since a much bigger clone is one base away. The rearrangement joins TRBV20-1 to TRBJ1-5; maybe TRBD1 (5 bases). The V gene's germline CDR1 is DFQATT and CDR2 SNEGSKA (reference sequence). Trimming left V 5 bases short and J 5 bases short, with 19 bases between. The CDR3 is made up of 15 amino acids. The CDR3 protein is CSAGALGRADQPQHF. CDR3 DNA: TGCAGTGCTGGGGCCTTAGGGAGGGCTGATCAGCCCCAGCATTTT.

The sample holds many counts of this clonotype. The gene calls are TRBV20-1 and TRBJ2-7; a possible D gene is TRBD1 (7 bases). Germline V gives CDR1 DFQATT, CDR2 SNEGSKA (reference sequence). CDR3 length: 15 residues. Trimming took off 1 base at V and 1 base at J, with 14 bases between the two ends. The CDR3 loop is CSARGGDRYSYEQYF. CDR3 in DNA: TGCAGTGCTAGAGGGGGGGACAGATATTCCTACGAGCAGTACTTC.

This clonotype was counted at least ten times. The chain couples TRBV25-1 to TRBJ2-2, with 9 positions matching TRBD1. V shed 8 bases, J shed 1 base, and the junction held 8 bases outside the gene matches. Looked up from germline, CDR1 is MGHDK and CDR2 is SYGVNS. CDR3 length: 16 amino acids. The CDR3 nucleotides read TGTGCCAGCGGTAGGGACAGGGACAGGAACACCGGGGAGCTGTTTTTT. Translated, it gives CASGRDRDRNTGELFF.

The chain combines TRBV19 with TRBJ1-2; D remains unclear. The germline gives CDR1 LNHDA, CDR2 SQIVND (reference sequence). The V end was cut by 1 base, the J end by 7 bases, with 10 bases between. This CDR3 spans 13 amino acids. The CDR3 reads CASSIAGLRGYTF. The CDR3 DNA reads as TGTGCCAGTAGTATAGCCGGGTTACGTGGCTACACCTTC. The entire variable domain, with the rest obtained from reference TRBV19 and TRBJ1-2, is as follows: DGGITQSPKYLFRKEGQNVTLSCEQNLNHDAMYWYRQDPGQGLRLIYYSQIVNDFQKGDIAEGYSVSREKKESFPLTVTSAQKNPTAFYLCASSIAGLRGYTFGSGTRLTVV.

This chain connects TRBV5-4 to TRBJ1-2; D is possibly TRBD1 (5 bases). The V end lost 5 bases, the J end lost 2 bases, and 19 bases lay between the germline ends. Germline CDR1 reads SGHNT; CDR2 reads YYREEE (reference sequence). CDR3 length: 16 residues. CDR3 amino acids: CASRQGTISYNYGYTF. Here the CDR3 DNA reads TGTGCCAGCAGGCAAGGGACCATTAGCTACAACTATGGCTACACCTTC.

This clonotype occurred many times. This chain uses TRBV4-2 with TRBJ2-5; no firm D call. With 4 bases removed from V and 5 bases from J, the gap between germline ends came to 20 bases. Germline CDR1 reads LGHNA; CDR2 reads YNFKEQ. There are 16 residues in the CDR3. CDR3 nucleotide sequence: TGTGCCAGCAGCCCGAGATCAGGACGAGGCAGGGAGACCCAGTACTTC. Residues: CASSPRSGRGRETQYF.